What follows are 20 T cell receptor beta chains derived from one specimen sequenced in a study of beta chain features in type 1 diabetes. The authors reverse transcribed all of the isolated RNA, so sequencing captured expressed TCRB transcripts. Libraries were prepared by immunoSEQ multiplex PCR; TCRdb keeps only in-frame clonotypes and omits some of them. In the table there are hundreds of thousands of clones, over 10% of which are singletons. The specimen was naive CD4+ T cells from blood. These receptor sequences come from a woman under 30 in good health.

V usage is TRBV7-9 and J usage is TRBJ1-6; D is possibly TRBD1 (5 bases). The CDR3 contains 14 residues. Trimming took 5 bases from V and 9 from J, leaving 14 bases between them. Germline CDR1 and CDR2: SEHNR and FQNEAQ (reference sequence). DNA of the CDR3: TGTGCCAGCAGCAAACCGGTCGGGGGTTCACCCCTCCACTTT. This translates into CASSKPVGGSPLHF.

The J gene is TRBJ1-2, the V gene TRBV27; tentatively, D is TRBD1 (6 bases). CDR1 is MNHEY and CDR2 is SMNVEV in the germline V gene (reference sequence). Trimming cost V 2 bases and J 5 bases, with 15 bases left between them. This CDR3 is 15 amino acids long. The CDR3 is CASSLRAGVGYGYTF. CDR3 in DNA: TGTGCCAGCAGTTTAAGGGCAGGGGTGGGTTATGGCTACACCTTC.

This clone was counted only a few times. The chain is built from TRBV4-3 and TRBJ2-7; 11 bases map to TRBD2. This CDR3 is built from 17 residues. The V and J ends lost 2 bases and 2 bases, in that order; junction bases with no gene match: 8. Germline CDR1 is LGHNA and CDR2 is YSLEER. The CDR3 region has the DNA TGCGCCAGCAGCCAACAGACTAGCGGGAATTCACCCTACGAGCAGTACTTC. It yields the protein CASSQQTSGNSPYEQYF.

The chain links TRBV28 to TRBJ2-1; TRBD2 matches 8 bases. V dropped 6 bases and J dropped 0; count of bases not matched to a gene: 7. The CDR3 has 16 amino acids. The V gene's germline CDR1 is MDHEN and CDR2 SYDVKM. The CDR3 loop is CASSSNRGGSYNEQFF. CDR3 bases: TGTGCCAGCAGCTCCAATCGGGGGGGCTCCTACAATGAGCAGTTCTTC. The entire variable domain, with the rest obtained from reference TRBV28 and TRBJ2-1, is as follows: DVKVTQSSRYLVKRTGEKVFLECVQDMDHENMFWYRQDPGLGLRLIYFSYDVKMKEKGDIPEGYSVSREKKERFSLILESASTNQTSMYLCASSSNRGGSYNEQFFGPGTRLTVL.

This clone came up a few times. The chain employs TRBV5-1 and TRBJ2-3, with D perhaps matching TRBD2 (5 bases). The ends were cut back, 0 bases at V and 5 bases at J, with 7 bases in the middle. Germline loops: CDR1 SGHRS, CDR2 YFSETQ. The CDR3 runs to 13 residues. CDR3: CASSLAGEDTQYF. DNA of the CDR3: TGCGCCAGCAGCTTGGCCGGGGAAGATACGCAGTATTTT.

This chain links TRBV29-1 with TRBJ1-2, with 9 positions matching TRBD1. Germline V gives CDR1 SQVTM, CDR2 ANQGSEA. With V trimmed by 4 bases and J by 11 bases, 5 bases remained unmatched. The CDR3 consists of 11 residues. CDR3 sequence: CSVGDREEYTF. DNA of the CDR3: TGCAGCGTTGGGGACAGGGAAGAATACACCTTC.

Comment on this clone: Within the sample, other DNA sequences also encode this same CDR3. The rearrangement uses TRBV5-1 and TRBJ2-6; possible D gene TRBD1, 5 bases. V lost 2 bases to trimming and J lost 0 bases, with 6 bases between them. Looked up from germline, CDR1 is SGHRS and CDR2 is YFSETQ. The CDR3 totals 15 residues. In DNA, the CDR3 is TGCGCCAGCAGCTTAGGGGCCTCTGGGGCCAACGTCCTGACTTTC. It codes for CASSLGASGANVLTF.

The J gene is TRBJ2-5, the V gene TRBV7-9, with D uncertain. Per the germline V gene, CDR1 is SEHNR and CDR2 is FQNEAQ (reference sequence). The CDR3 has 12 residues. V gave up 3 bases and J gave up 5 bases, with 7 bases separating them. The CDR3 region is CASSFSVETQYF. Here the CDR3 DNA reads TGTGCCAGCAGCTTTTCTGTGGAGACCCAGTACTTC. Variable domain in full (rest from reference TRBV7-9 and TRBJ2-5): DTGVSQNPRHKITKRGQNVTFRCDPISEHNRLYWYRQTLGQGPEFLTYFQNEAQLEKSRLLSDRFSAERPKGSFSTLEIQRTEQGDSAMYLCASSFSVETQYFGPGTRLLVL.

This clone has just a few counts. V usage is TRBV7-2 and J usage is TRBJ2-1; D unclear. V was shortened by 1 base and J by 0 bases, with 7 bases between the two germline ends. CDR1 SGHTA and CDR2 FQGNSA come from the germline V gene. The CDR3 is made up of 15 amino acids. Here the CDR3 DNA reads TGTGCCAGCAGCTTAGTGGTCCACTCCTACAATGAGCAGTTCTTC. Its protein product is CASSLVVHSYNEQFF.

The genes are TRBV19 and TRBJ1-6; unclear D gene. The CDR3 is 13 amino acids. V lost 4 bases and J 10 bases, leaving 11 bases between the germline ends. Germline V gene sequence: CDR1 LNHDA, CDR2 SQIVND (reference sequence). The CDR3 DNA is TGTGCCAGTAGTACCGGAGGGAGCTCACCCCTCCACTTT. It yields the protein CASSTGGSSPLHF. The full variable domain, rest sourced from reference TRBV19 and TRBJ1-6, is DGGITQSPKYLFRKEGQNVTLSCEQNLNHDAMYWYRQDPGQGLRLIYYSQIVNDFQKGDIAEGYSVSREKKESFPLTVTSAQKNPTAFYLCASSTGGSSPLHFGNGTRLTVT.

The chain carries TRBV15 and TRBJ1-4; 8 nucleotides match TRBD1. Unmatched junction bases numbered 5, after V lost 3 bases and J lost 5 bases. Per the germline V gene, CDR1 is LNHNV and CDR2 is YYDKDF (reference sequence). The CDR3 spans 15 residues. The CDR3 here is CATSRDRAFNEKLFF. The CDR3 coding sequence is TGTGCCACCAGCAGGGACAGGGCGTTCAATGAAAAACTGTTTTTT.

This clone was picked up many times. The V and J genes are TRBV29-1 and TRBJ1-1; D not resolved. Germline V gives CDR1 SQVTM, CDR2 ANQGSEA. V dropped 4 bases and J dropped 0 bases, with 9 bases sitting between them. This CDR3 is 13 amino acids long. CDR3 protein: CSVVLAVNTEAFF. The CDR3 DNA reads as TGCAGCGTTGTTTTGGCTGTGAACACTGAAGCTTTCTTT.

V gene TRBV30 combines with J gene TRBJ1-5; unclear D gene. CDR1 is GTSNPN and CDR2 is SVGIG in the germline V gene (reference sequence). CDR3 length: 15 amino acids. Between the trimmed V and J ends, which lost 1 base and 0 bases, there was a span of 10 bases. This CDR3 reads CAWSANGYSNQPQHF. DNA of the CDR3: TGTGCCTGGAGTGCGAACGGTTATAGCAATCAGCCCCAGCATTTT.

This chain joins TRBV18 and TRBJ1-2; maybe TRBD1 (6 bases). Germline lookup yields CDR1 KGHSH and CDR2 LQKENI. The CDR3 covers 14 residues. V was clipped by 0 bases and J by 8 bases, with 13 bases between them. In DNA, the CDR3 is TGTGCCAGCTCACCACCCTGGGACATTTGGGGCTACACCTTC. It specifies CASSPPWDIWGYTF.

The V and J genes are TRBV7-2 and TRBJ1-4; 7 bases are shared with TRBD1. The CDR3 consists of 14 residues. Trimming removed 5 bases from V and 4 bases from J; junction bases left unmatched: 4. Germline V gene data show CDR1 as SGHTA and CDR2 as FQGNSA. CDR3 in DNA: TGTGCCAGCAGCCCCGGACAGGTTAATGAAAAACTGTTTTTT. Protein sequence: CASSPGQVNEKLFF.

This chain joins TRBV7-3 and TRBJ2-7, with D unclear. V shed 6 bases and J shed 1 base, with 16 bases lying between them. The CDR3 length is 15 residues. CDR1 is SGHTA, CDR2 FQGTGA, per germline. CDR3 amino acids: CASRCPRRPSYEQYV. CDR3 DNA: TGTGCCAGCAGATGCCCAAGACGTCCTTCCTACGAGCAGTACGTC.

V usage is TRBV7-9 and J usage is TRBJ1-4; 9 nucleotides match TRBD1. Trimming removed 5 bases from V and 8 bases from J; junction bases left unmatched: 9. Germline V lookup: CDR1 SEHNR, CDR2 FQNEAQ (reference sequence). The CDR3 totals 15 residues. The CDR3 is CASSGGDRENEKLFF. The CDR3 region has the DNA TGTGCCAGCAGCGGCGGGGACAGGGAAAACGAAAAACTGTTTTTT.

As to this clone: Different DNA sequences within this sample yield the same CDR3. CDR3 in amino acids: CASSLNEKLFF. In DNA form, the CDR3 reads TGTGCCAGCAGCCTTAATGAAAAACTGTTTTTT. The V call is TRBV7-9, the J call TRBJ1-4; no reliable D call. Germline V gene lookup returns CDR1 SEHNR and CDR2 FQNEAQ (reference sequence). V was shortened by 5 bases and J by 4 bases, with 2 bases between the two germline ends. The CDR3 runs to 11 residues.

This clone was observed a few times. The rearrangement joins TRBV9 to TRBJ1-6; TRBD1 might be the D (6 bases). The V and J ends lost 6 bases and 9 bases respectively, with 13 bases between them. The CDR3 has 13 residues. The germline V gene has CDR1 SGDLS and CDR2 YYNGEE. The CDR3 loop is CASNQGWSSPLHF. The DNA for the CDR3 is TGTGCCAGCAATCAGGGGTGGAGTTCACCCCTCCACTTT. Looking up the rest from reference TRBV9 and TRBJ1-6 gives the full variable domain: DSGVTQTPKHLITATGQRVTLRCSPRSGDLSVYWYQQSLDQGLQFLIQYYNGEERAKGNILERFSAQQFPDLHSELNLSSLELGDSALYFCASNQGWSSPLHFGNGTRLTVT.

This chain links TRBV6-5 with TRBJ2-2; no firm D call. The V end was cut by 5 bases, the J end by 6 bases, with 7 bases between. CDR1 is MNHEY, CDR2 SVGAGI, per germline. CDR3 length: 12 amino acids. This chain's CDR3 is CASSVRAGELFF. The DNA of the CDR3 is TGTGCCAGCAGTGTTAGGGCCGGGGAGCTGTTTTTT.